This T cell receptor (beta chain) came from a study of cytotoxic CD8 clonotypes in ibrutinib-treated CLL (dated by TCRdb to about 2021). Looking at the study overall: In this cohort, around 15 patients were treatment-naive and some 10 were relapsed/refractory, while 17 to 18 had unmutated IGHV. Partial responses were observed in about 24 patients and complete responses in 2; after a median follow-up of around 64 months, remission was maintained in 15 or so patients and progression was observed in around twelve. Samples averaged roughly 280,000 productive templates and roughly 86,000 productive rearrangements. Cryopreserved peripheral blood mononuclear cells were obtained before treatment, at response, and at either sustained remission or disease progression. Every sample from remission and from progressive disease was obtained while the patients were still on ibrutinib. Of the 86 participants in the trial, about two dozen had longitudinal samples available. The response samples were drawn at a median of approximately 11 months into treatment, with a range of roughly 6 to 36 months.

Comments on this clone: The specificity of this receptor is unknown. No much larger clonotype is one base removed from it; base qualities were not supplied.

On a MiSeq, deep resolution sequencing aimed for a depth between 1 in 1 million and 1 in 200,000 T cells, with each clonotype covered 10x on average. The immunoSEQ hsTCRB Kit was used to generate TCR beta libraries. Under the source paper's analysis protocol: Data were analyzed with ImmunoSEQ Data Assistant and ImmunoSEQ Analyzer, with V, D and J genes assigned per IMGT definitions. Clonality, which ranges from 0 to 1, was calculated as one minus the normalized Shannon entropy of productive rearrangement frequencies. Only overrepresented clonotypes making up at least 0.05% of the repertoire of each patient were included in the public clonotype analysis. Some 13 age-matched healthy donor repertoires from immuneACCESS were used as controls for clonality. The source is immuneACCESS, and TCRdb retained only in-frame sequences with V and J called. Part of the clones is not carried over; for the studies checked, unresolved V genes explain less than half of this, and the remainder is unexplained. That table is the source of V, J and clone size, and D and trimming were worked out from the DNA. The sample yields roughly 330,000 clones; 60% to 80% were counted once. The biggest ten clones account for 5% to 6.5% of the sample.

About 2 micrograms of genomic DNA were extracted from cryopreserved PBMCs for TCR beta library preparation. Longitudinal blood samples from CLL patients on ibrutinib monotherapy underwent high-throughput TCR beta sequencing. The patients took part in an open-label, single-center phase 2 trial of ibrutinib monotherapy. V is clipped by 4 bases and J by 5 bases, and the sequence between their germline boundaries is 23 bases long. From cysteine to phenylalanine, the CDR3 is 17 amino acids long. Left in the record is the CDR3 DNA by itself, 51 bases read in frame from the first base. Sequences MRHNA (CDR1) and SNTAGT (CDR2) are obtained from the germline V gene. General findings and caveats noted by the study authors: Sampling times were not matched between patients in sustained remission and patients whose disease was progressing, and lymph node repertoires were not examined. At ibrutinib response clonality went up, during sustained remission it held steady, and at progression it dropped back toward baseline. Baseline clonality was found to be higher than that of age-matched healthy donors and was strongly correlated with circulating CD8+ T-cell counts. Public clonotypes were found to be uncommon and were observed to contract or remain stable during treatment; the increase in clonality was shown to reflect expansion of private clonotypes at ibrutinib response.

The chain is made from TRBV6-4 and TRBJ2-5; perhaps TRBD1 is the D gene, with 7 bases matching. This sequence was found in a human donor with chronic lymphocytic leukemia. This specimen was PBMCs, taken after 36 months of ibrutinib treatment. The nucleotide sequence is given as TGTGCCAGCAGTGTTGACCCGCAGGAGGGGGCTGGGGAGACCCAGTACTTC. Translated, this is CASSVDPQEGAGETQYF.